Each of the 2 T cell receptor beta chains below was sequenced from the same sample in a study of T cell repertoires in cytomegalovirus infection. A single record per CDR3 protein comes from TCRdb applying MiXCR to the reads. Of about 740,000 distinct CDR3 sequences in the sample, less than 40% were seen once. What was sequenced was PBMCs. The source of these receptors is a human donor in good health (CMV status not recorded). Some clones in this sample may be carry-over from other donors' samples.

This clonotype appeared a few times. The genes are TRBV28 and TRBJ2-7; TRBD1 is a possible D gene (6 bases). V lost 5 bases, J lost 6 bases, and 20 bases lay in between. There are 15 residues in the CDR3. Germline CDR1 and CDR2: MDHEN and SYDVKM. The CDR3 protein is CASSPTQGLMVEQYF. The CDR3 coding sequence is TGTGCCAGCAGTCCGACGCAGGGGCTAATGGTCGAGCAGTACTTC.

Comment on this clonotype: A much larger clone lies one base from this, so it may be a read error. The chain has TRBV28 and TRBJ2-2; D is possibly TRBD1 or TRBD2 (5 bases each). Trimming took off 5 bases at V and 6 bases at J, with 13 bases between the two ends. CDR3 size: 14 residues. The V gene's germline CDR1 is MDHEN and CDR2 SYDVKM. CDR3 region: CASSLGREAGELFF. The CDR3 nucleotides are TGTGCCAGCAGTCTGGGACGCGAAGCCGGGGAGCTGTTTTTT.